One sample yielded the 30 T cell receptor beta chains listed below, sequenced in a study of T cells in Graves' hyperthyroidism and ophthalmopathy. Amplification of TCR beta CDR3 regions used RNA as the template. In the first-round RT-PCR of the TCR CDR3, the HTBI primer set was used. MiXCR, run by TCRdb on the multiplex PCR reads, gives a single entry per CDR3 protein. The sample shows roughly 110,000 distinct CDR3 sequences, approximately 15% of them seen only once. The sequencing input was blood. These receptors originate from a woman aged 45-60 years with Graves' hyperthyroidism.

Many counts were recorded for this clonotype. The chain employs TRBV4-1 and TRBJ2-7, with 7 bases fitting TRBD1. In germline, CDR1 is MGHRA, CDR2 YSYEKL. This CDR3 contains 15 residues. The trim removed 1 base at V and 3 bases at J, leaving 6 bases unmatched. CDR3 region: CASSQGLTGNYEQYV. CDR3 DNA sequence: TGCGCCAGCAGCCAAGGGCTGACAGGGAACTACGAGCAGTACGTC.

Many counts were recorded for this clonotype. The chain recombines TRBV7-3 with TRBJ2-3; perhaps TRBD1 as D (5 bases). V gave up 5 bases and J gave up 5 bases, with 14 bases separating them. Germline-derived CDR1 and CDR2 are SGHTA and FQGTGA. The CDR3 has 14 amino acids. CDR3 amino acids: CASSPSAGQDTQYF. The CDR3 DNA reads TGTGCCAGCAGCCCCTCGGCAGGACAAGATACGCAGTATTTT. Based on the CDR3 plus reference TRBV7-3 and TRBJ2-3, the full variable domain is GAGVSQTPSNKVTEKGKYVELRCDPISGHTALYWYRQSLGQGPEFLIYFQGTGAADDSGLPNDRFFAVRPEGSVSTLKIQRTERGDSAVYLCASSPSAGQDTQYFGPGTRLTVL.

This clonotype has at least ten counts. The CDR3 DNA sequence: TGCGCCAGCAGCTTGGGACTTGAAGAGACCCAGTACTTC. This codes for CASSLGLEETQYF. The chain joins TRBV5-1 to TRBJ2-5; D not resolved. Germline V gives CDR1 SGHRS, CDR2 YFSETQ. Trimming took 0 bases from V and 3 from J, leaving 6 bases between them. This CDR3 spans 13 amino acids.

This clonotype was detected ten times or more. The chain couples TRBV6-1 to TRBJ2-7; D might be TRBD2 (5 bases). V was trimmed by 5 bases and J by 3 bases, leaving 11 bases between them. Germline V gene sequence: CDR1 MNHNS, CDR2 SASEGT. The CDR3 contains 13 residues. The CDR3 DNA sequence: TGTGCCAGCAGTCTGGGAGAGTACTACGAGCAGTACGTC. Protein: CASSLGEYYEQYV.

In its sample, this clonotype was seen many times. The chain has TRBV29-1 and TRBJ2-2, with D perhaps matching TRBD2 (6 bases). Per the germline V gene, CDR1 is SQVTM and CDR2 is ANQGSEA. V lost 6 bases and J lost 0, with 11 bases in between. CDR3 length: 14 amino acids. The CDR3 loop reads CSVRGLTNTGELFF. Here the CDR3 DNA reads TGCAGCGTCCGGGGACTGACGAACACCGGGGAGCTGTTTTTT.

The chain uses TRBV4-1 and TRBJ1-2; the match to TRBD1 covers 8 bases. The ends lost 4 bases at V and 4 bases at J; junction bases unmatched: 5. Germline V gives CDR1 MGHRA, CDR2 YSYEKL. CDR3 length: 14 amino acids. CDR3 amino acids: CASSRGQGPYGYTF. The CDR3 DNA reads TGCGCCAGCAGCCGAGGACAGGGCCCCTATGGCTACACCTTC.

The rearrangement joins TRBV18 to TRBJ2-5, with TRBD2 matching over 10 bases. The CDR3 has 17 amino acids. With 2 bases clipped from V and 5 bases from J, the junction kept 11 bases outside the gene matches. Germline V gene sequence: CDR1 KGHSH, CDR2 LQKENI. The CDR3 bases are TGTGCCAGCTCACCAAGCTCAGCGGGAGGGTATGCGGAGACCCAGTACTTC. It codes for CASSPSSAGGYAETQYF.

The chain uses TRBV3-1 and TRBJ1-2, with D hard to call. Germline V CDR1 and CDR2: LGHDT, YNNKEL (reference sequence). The ends were cut back, 1 base at V and 8 bases at J, with 8 bases in the middle. The CDR3 totals 12 residues. CDR3 in amino acids: CASSQAPGGYTF. The DNA for the CDR3 is TGTGCCAGCAGCCAAGCACCGGGCGGCTACACCTTC.

The chain uses TRBV6-1 and TRBJ1-1; possibly TRBD1 for D (6 bases). Germline CDR1 and CDR2: MNHNS and SASEGT. Trimming shortened V by 7 bases and J by 2 bases, and 17 bases separated the two germline ends. The CDR3 spans 15 residues. The CDR3 coding sequence is TGTGCCAGCAAGAGTTCGGGACATAAAAACACTGAAGCTTTCTTT. It yields the protein CASKSSGHKNTEAFF.

This clonotype showed up many times. The rearrangement uses TRBV18 and TRBJ2-1; 9 bases are a match to TRBD2. Looked up from germline, CDR1 is KGHSH and CDR2 is LQKENI. With 0 bases clipped from V and 6 bases from J, the junction kept 3 bases outside the gene matches. This CDR3 has 15 amino acids. The CDR3 nucleotides read TGTGCCAGCTCACCACCACTAGCGGGCCCCAATGAGCAGTTCTTC. It encodes CASSPPLAGPNEQFF.

Many counts were recorded for this clonotype. The chain couples TRBV6-1 to TRBJ1-1, with 8 bases that match TRBD1. CDR3 length: 18 residues. Germline loops: CDR1 MNHNS, CDR2 SASEGT. J gave up 5 bases and V 7 bases, and 21 bases lay outside the gene matches. CDR3 amino acids: CASNGAGGREVVGTEAFF. The CDR3 coding sequence is TGTGCCAGCAATGGGGCAGGGGGCCGGGAGGTGGTCGGAACTGAAGCTTTCTTT.

This clonotype occurred many times. The chain links TRBV12-3 or TRBV12-4 to TRBJ2-3; D is undetermined. The CDR3 totals 14 residues. Trimming cost V 7 bases and J 0 bases, with 11 bases left between them. CDR3 sequence reads: CASTPHLSTDTQYF. CDR3 bases: TGTGCCAGCACGCCCCATTTAAGCACAGATACGCAGTATTTT.

In its sample, this clonotype was seen many times. CDR3 coding DNA: TGTGCCAGCATTCTAGCGGGAGCGAGTCGTACCGGGGAGCTGTTTTTT. It is translated as CASILAGASRTGELFF. The chain couples TRBV28 to TRBJ2-2; 10 bases are shared with TRBD2. The CDR3 length is 16 residues. Germline V gene sequence: CDR1 MDHEN, CDR2 SYDVKM. V dropped 7 bases and J dropped 5; count of bases not matched to a gene: 10. The whole variable domain, filled in from reference TRBV28 and TRBJ2-2, reads DVKVTQSSRYLVKRTGEKVFLECVQDMDHENMFWYRQDPGLGLRLIYFSYDVKMKEKGDIPEGYSVSREKKERFSLILESASTNQTSMYLCASILAGASRTGELFFGEGSRLTVL.

In this sample, this clonotype turned up many times. The genes are TRBV28 and TRBJ1-4, with 8 bases identical to TRBD1. Germline CDR1 and CDR2: MDHEN and SYDVKM. V was clipped by 4 bases and J by 0 bases; unmatched bases: 4. This CDR3 has 16 amino acids. CDR3 in amino acids: CASSWTGFSTNEKLFF. CDR3 DNA sequence: TGTGCCAGCAGTTGGACAGGGTTCTCAACTAATGAAAAACTGTTTTTT.

This clonotype was counted many times. The rearrangement links TRBV28 to TRBJ2-2; possibly TRBD1 or TRBD2 for D (5 bases each). Per the germline V gene, CDR1 is MDHEN and CDR2 is SYDVKM. With 5 bases removed from V and 5 bases from J, the gap between germline ends came to 15 bases. The CDR3 totals 15 residues. CDR3 loop: CASSARDGGTGELFF. CDR3 sequence (DNA): TGTGCCAGCAGTGCCAGGGACGGTGGGACCGGGGAGCTGTTTTTT.

Only a few counts were recorded for this clonotype. As DNA, the CDR3 is TGTGCCAGCAGTCAGCGGGAGGGCTTCTACGAGCAGTACGTC. It translates to CASSQREGFYEQYV. The chain recombines TRBV6-1 with TRBJ2-7; 10 bases agree with TRBD2. The CDR3 length is 14 residues. V shed 5 bases, J shed 3 bases, and the junction held 4 bases outside the gene matches. Germline V lookup: CDR1 MNHNS, CDR2 SASEGT.

A word on this clonotype: This clone may be a read error of a much larger clone one base away. V usage is TRBV7-2 and J usage is TRBJ1-3; tentatively, D is TRBD1 (5 bases). CDR3 size: 14 residues. Germline loops: CDR1 SGHTA, CDR2 FQGNSA. Trimming took 11 bases from V and 3 from J, leaving 17 bases between them. CDR3 in DNA: TGTGCCGGCAAGGGACCCTCAAGTGGAAACACCATATATTTT. As protein: CAGKGPSSGNTIYF.

Points on this clonotype: A read error may produce the germline difference seen at one junction end. V usage is TRBV18 and J usage is TRBJ2-1; 9 nucleotides agree with TRBD2. Germline V gene sequence: CDR1 KGHSH, CDR2 LQKENI. The CDR3 contains 16 residues. The CDR3 DNA reads TGTGCCAACTCACCCCGGACAGCTAGCGGGGTCGGCGAGCAGTTCTTC. Amino acids: CANSPRTASGVGEQFF.

This clonotype has at least ten counts. The rearrangement uses TRBV6-1 and TRBJ2-1; perhaps TRBD1 as D (8 bases). Trimming pared 6 bases from V and 7 bases from J, leaving 16 bases between. The CDR3 contains 14 residues. CDR1 and CDR2 from the germline V gene are MNHNS and SASEGT. In nucleotides, the CDR3 is TGTGCCAGCAGAGACAGGGGAGGGCCGAATGAGCAGTTCTTC. Protein: CASRDRGGPNEQFF.

This sequence joins TRBV18 and TRBJ1-5; D gene unclear. Deletions cut 6 bases from V and 5 bases from J, with 11 bases between. The CDR3 is 13 residues long. Germline assignment: CDR1 KGHSH and CDR2 LQKENI. The CDR3 region is CASSPTQDQPQHF. Here the CDR3 DNA reads TGTGCCAGCTCCCCGACCCAAGATCAGCCCCAGCATTTT.

In its sample, this clonotype was seen many times. The chain couples TRBV4-1 to TRBJ2-3; the match to TRBD1 covers 8 bases. The CDR3 is made up of 16 amino acids. The germline V gene encodes CDR1 MGHRA and CDR2 YSYEKL. V shed 0 bases, J shed 3 bases, and the junction held 5 bases outside the gene matches. Here the CDR3 reads CASSQDDRGGTDTQYF. DNA of the CDR3: TGCGCCAGCAGCCAAGATGACAGGGGTGGAACAGATACGCAGTATTTT.

This clonotype has at least ten counts. The genes are TRBV18 and TRBJ2-4; D gene ambiguous. Germline V lookup: CDR1 KGHSH, CDR2 LQKENI. V lost 6 bases to trimming and J lost 8 bases, with 11 bases between them. The CDR3 has 12 residues. The chain's CDR3 is CASSSSEDIQYF. In DNA, the CDR3 is TGTGCCAGCTCCTCGAGTGAGGACATTCAGTACTTC.

This clonotype appeared a few times. The V call is TRBV11-2, the J call TRBJ2-5; D remains ambiguous. Germline lookup yields CDR1 SGHAT and CDR2 FQNNGV. The CDR3 spans 13 residues. V lost 2 bases and J lost 5, with 9 bases in between. This chain's CDR3 is CASSLLGAETQYF. The DNA for the CDR3 is TGTGCCAGCAGCTTACTGGGTGCGGAGACCCAGTACTTC.

The V gene is TRBV5-1, the J gene TRBJ1-1; 7 positions agree with TRBD1. With V trimmed by 1 base and J by 5 bases, 8 bases remained unmatched. The CDR3 is 15 amino acids. Germline lookup yields CDR1 SGHRS and CDR2 YFSETQ. CDR3 amino acids: CASSLLQGMGTEAFF. The CDR3 DNA sequence: TGCGCCAGCAGCTTGTTACAGGGGATGGGGACTGAAGCTTTCTTT.

In this sample, this clonotype turned up many times. The chain links TRBV6-1 to TRBJ1-5; a weak D match, TRBD1 (5 bases). Deletions cut 3 bases from V and 1 base from J, with 13 bases between. This CDR3 is built from 16 residues. Looked up from germline, CDR1 is MNHNS and CDR2 is SASEGT. The CDR3 DNA follows: TGTGCCAGCAGTGAGGGGGTTTCTGTGAGCAATCAGCCCCAGCATTTT. This translates into CASSEGVSVSNQPQHF.

The chain recombines TRBV20-1 with TRBJ2-7; D may be TRBD2 (7 bases). This CDR3 spans 13 amino acids. Trimming took 0 bases from V and 6 from J, leaving 12 bases between them. Germline V gene sequence: CDR1 DFQATT, CDR2 SNEGSKA (reference sequence). The CDR3 region is CSAREGGVGEQYF. The CDR3 nucleotides are TGCAGTGCTAGAGAAGGGGGGGTAGGCGAGCAGTACTTC.

This clonotype was recorded at least ten times. The V call is TRBV3-1, the J call TRBJ2-3; perhaps TRBD2 as D (5 bases). V was clipped by 0 bases and J by 6 bases, with 22 bases between them. Germline loops: CDR1 LGHDT, CDR2 YNNKEL (reference sequence). This CDR3 has 18 residues. This CDR3 reads CASSQDIRLAMDGDTQYF. The CDR3 DNA follows: TGTGCCAGCAGCCAAGATATTCGCCTAGCCATGGATGGGGATACGCAGTATTTT.

This clonotype was seen more than once but under ten times. The chain uses TRBV19 and TRBJ2-7; D is unresolved. CDR1 is LNHDA, CDR2 SQIVND, per germline (reference sequence). V was shortened by 2 bases and J by 2 bases, with 13 bases between the two germline ends. The CDR3 runs 15 residues. The CDR3, as DNA: TGTGCCAGTAGTATAACGGACGTCGTCCCCTACGAGCAGTACTTC. This gives the protein CASSITDVVPYEQYF.

This clonotype was counted at least ten times. This rearrangement joins TRBV2 to TRBJ2-3, with D perhaps being TRBD1 or TRBD2 (6 bases each). Per germline, CDR1 SNHLY and CDR2 FYNNEI. V was clipped by 8 bases and J by 2 bases, with 26 bases between them. The CDR3 spans 18 residues. The CDR3 here is CASRALPGARSSTDTQYF. For the CDR3, the DNA is TGTGCCAGCCGAGCCCTACCGGGGGCCCGTTCCTCCACAGATACGCAGTATTTT.

This clonotype came up many times. As DNA, the CDR3 is TGTGCCAGCAGCCCAAACTATTACGAGCAGTACTTC. Amino acid sequence: CASSPNYYEQYF. The rearrangement links TRBV3-1 to TRBJ2-7; no reliable D call. The CDR3 is 12 amino acids. The germline CDR1 and CDR2 sequences are LGHDT and YNNKEL (reference sequence). Trimming cost V 4 bases and J 4 bases, with 8 bases left between them.